This TCR beta chain appears in the sequencing data of a study of T cell repertoires in cytomegalovirus infection. TCRdb independently ran MiXCR on the reads; one entry per CDR3 protein. The sample includes about 830,000 distinct CDR3 sequences, 32% of them seen just once. CDR3 length: 15 residues. Germline CDR1 is MNHNY and CDR2 is SVGAGI (reference sequence). Trimming took 6 bases from V and 0 from J, leaving 9 bases between them. This clonotype was observed a handful of times. What it binds is not known. The sample was cultured CD8+ T cells from PBMCs, taken from culture after CMV antigen stimulation. The chain uses TRBV6-6 and TRBJ2-6, with D uncertain. The receptor was isolated from a human donor in good health (CMV status not recorded). Some clones in this sample may be carry-over from other donors' samples. The CDR3 region is CASSSSISGANVLTF. The CDR3 DNA is TGTGCCAGCAGCTCTTCGATCTCTGGGGCCAACGTCCTGACTTTC.